Shown below are 21 T cell receptor beta chains from a single sample sequenced in a study of cytomegalovirus exposure and HLA in healthy donors. The PCR used 60 Vbeta and 13 Jbeta primers. The protocol was immunoSEQ multiplex PCR, while the TCRdb copy is restricted to in-frame clones and leaves out a portion. The sample has around 93,000 clones, 65% to 85% seen once. The sample was PBMCs. The receptors derive from a man between 50 and 59 years old in good health and CMV-seronegative.

This chain uses TRBV7-6 with TRBJ2-7, with 7 bases aligning to TRBD1. CDR3 length: 13 residues. J gave up 2 bases and V 5 bases, and 3 bases lay outside the gene matches. The germline CDR1 and CDR2 sequences are SGHVS and FNYEAQ. The CDR3 DNA follows: TGTGCCAGCAGCCCACAGGGGCCCTACGAGCAGTACTTC. Its protein product is CASSPQGPYEQYF.

This clone was recorded only once. The V gene is TRBV5-1, the J gene TRBJ2-1; D is unresolved. The CDR3 length is 13 residues. Per the germline V gene, CDR1 is SGHRS and CDR2 is YFSETQ. Trimming cost V 8 bases and J 0 bases, with 9 bases left between them. The CDR3 coding sequence is TGCGCCAGTTCTATAAGCTCCTACAATGAGCAGTTCTTC. As protein: CASSISSYNEQFF. Combining the CDR3 with reference TRBV5-1 and TRBJ2-1 gives the whole variable domain KAGVTQTPRYLIKTRGQQVTLSCSPISGHRSVSWYQQTPGQGLQFLFEYFSETQRNKGNFPGRFSGRQFSNSRSEMNVSTLELGDSALYLCASSISSYNEQFFGPGTRLTVL.

The rearrangement links TRBV5-8 to TRBJ2-2; no firm D call. The CDR3 has 15 amino acids. CDR1 and CDR2 from the germline V gene are SGHTS and YDEGEE. Trimming took off 2 bases at V and 1 base at J, with 9 bases between the two ends. CDR3: CASSFGRGNTGELFF. In nucleotides, the CDR3 is TGTGCCAGCAGCTTCGGTCGCGGGAACACCGGGGAGCTGTTTTTT.

The chain joins TRBV4-1 to TRBJ2-3; TRBD1 aligns across 12 bases. The junction had 3 bases not matched to a gene; V was cut back by 3 bases and J by 2 bases. Germline values: CDR1 MGHRA, CDR2 YSYEKL. The CDR3 runs 16 residues. The CDR3 DNA reads as TGCGCCAGCAGCCAGAAGGGACAGGGGGCCACAGATACGCAGTATTTT. Translated: CASSQKGQGATDTQYF.

The rearrangement joins TRBV5-4 to TRBJ2-5; 9 bases map to TRBD1. The J segment lost 3 bases and the V segment lost 3 bases, leaving 6 bases of the junction unmatched. From germline, CDR1 is SGHNT and CDR2 YYREEE (reference sequence). The CDR3 length is 15 residues. For the CDR3, the DNA is TGTGCCAGCAGCTCGTGGGACAGGGAAGAAGAGACCCAGTACTTC. Protein product: CASSSWDREEETQYF.

In nucleotides, the CDR3 is TGCGCCAGCAGCTTCACCAGGGGGAGCACAGATACGCAGTATTTT. Amino acids: CASSFTRGSTDTQYF. The chain uses TRBV5-1 and TRBJ2-3; 7 nucleotides line up with TRBD1. Looked up from germline, CDR1 is SGHRS and CDR2 is YFSETQ. The CDR3 consists of 15 residues. Losses at the gene ends were 2 bases for V and 0 bases for J; bases not matched to a gene: 3.

V is TRBV19 and J is TRBJ2-3; TRBD1 matches 8 bases. Trimming at V came to 5 bases and at J to 3 bases, leaving 16 bases not matched to a gene. CDR3 size: 18 residues. CDR1 and CDR2 from the germline V gene are LNHDA and SQIVND (reference sequence). The DNA of the CDR3 is TGTGCCAGTAGTCCCAGTGACAGGGGTTTTACAGGGACAGATACGCAGTATTTT. Amino acids: CASSPSDRGFTGTDTQYF.

The chain combines TRBV7-2 with TRBJ2-7; weak D call: TRBD2 (7 bases). The CDR3 covers 14 residues. Germline CDR1 reads SGHTA; CDR2 reads FQGNSA. V was clipped by 5 bases and J by 4 bases, with 15 bases between them. CDR3 protein: CASSQTGGGYEQYF. The CDR3 DNA reads as TGTGCCAGCAGCCAAACGGGGGGCGGGTACGAGCAGTACTTC.

The chain has TRBV7-9 and TRBJ2-7; possibly TRBD2 for D (5 bases). With 0 bases removed from V and 0 bases from J, the gap between germline ends came to 9 bases. There are 15 residues in the CDR3. Germline V gives CDR1 SEHNR, CDR2 FQNEAQ (reference sequence). CDR3 in DNA: TGTGCCAGCAGCTTAGCCCCGGGAAGCTCCTACGAGCAGTACTTC. This gives the protein CASSLAPGSSYEQYF. The full variable domain, completed using reference TRBV7-9 and TRBJ2-7, is DTGVSQNPRHKITKRGQNVTFRCDPISEHNRLYWYRQTLGQGPEFLTYFQNEAQLEKSRLLSDRFSAERPKGSFSTLEIQRTEQGDSAMYLCASSLAPGSSYEQYFGPGTRLTVT.

The chain is built from TRBV7-3 and TRBJ2-3; TRBD2 aligns across 16 bases. The CDR3 extends over 16 amino acids. J gave up 4 bases and V 6 bases, and 4 bases lay outside the gene matches. Germline V gene lookup returns CDR1 SGHTA and CDR2 FQGTGA. CDR3 nucleotides: TGTGCCAGCAGTGGGACTAGCGGGAGGGGGGCAGATACGCAGTATTTT. Its translation: CASSGTSGRGADTQYF.

This clone occurred a few times. The chain has TRBV7-2 and TRBJ1-6; possibly TRBD1 for D (5 bases). The CDR3 sequence is 16 residues long. Germline CDR1 is SGHTA and CDR2 is FQGNSA. V was cut by 2 bases and J by 6 bases, with 14 bases left in between. The CDR3 nucleotides are TGTGCCAGCAGCTTAAATGGGCGGGGCGGTAATTCACCCCTCCACTTT. It codes for CASSLNGRGGNSPLHF.

The chain joins TRBV19 to TRBJ2-5; 11 bases line up with TRBD2. Germline lookup yields CDR1 LNHDA and CDR2 SQIVND (reference sequence). The CDR3 length is 16 residues. Losses at the gene ends were 6 bases for V and 4 bases for J; bases not matched to a gene: 10. The DNA of the CDR3 is TGTGCCAGTAGCCCTGGGCTAGCGGGAGGAGGAGAGACCCAGTACTTC. Protein product: CASSPGLAGGGETQYF.

The rearrangement links TRBV5-4 to TRBJ2-3, with a weak D call TRBD2 (5 bases). Between the trimmed V and J ends, which lost 1 base and 4 bases, there was a span of 7 bases. The CDR3 is 13 amino acids. CDR1 is SGHNT, CDR2 YYREEE, per germline (reference sequence). In DNA, the CDR3 is TGTGCCAGCAGCTTGTCGGGGTCAGATACGCAGTATTTT. It codes for CASSLSGSDTQYF.

CDR3: CASSGASGSYEQYF. CDR3 nucleotides: TGTGCCAGCAGTGGGGCTAGCGGGAGCTACGAGCAGTACTTC. The rearrangement joins TRBV2 to TRBJ2-7, with TRBD2 matching over 10 bases. The junction had 3 bases not matched to a gene; V was cut back by 4 bases and J by 3 bases. CDR3 length: 14 amino acids. Germline-derived CDR1 and CDR2 are SNHLY and FYNNEI.

The chain couples TRBV19 to TRBJ1-5; TRBD1 aligns across 7 bases. The CDR3 length is 15 residues. CDR1 and CDR2 from the germline V gene are LNHDA and SQIVND (reference sequence). The junction had 7 bases not matched to a gene; V was cut back by 4 bases and J by 4 bases. DNA for the CDR3: TGTGCCAGTAGTAAAACAGGGGAACGGAATCAGCCCCAGCATTTT. It encodes CASSKTGERNQPQHF.

CDR3 sequence (DNA): TGTGCCAGCAGCGCCCGACCGGACTCCACGGAGACCCAGTACTTC. It specifies CASSARPDSTETQYF. The chain has TRBV9 and TRBJ2-5; maybe TRBD2 (5 bases). The V end was cut by 3 bases, the J end by 5 bases, with 17 bases between. Germline CDR1 and CDR2: SGDLS and YYNGEE. This CDR3 has 15 residues.

CDR3 region: CASTSGRVVGDTQYF. In nucleotides, the CDR3 is TGTGCCAGCACCTCCGGGAGAGTGGTCGGGGATACGCAGTATTTT. The chain combines TRBV7-2 with TRBJ2-3, with a possible D match to TRBD2 (6 bases). V was pared by 7 bases and J by 6 bases, with 20 bases between. The CDR3 is 15 residues long. Germline V gene data show CDR1 as SGHTA and CDR2 as FQGNSA.

This rearrangement joins TRBV5-1 to TRBJ2-3; D gene ambiguous. The CDR3 has 15 residues. Germline values: CDR1 SGHRS, CDR2 YFSETQ. Trimming left V 7 bases short and J 0 bases short, with 15 bases between. The DNA for the CDR3 is TGCGCCAGCTCTGCCGGCGGTTATAGCACAGATACGCAGTATTTT. Translation gives CASSAGGYSTDTQYF.

The rearrangement links TRBV28 to TRBJ2-2; TRBD1 agrees at 7 bases. The length of the CDR3 is 15 residues. The germline gives CDR1 MDHEN, CDR2 SYDVKM. The ends lost 6 bases at V and 3 bases at J; junction bases unmatched: 7. CDR3 in DNA: TGTGCCAGCAGGGAGGACAGGTCTTACACCGGGGAGCTGTTTTTT. Translation: CASREDRSYTGELFF.

The chain carries TRBV7-8 and TRBJ2-7; tentative D call: TRBD1 (6 bases). Trimming removed 1 base from V and 2 bases from J, with 6 bases in between. Germline values: CDR1 SGHVS, CDR2 FQNEAQ. The CDR3 length is 13 residues. This CDR3 reads CASSLGGPYEQYF. CDR3 coding DNA: TGTGCCAGCAGCTTAGGGGGGCCCTACGAGCAGTACTTC.

The chain carries TRBV5-4 and TRBJ2-5, with D unresolved. This CDR3 is built from 12 residues. The germline gives CDR1 SGHNT, CDR2 YYREEE (reference sequence). Trimming took 2 bases from V and 11 from J, leaving 13 bases between them. The chain's CDR3 is CASSLNKAEQYF. The CDR3 DNA is TGTGCCAGCAGCTTAAACAAGGCGGAGCAGTACTTC.